This entry concerns a single T cell receptor beta chain. V lost 0 bases and J 2 bases, leaving 4 bases between the germline ends. Germline V lookup: CDR1 LGHNA, CDR2 YSLEER. The length of the CDR3 is 13 residues. Cells sorted as Tregs were CD4+, CD25+ and CD127-/low. TCRdb used MiXCR to reprocess the 5' RACE reads, holding one entry per CDR3 protein. The data hold more than 9,500 distinct CDR3 sequences, with about 53% observed a single time. V usage is TRBV4-3 and J usage is TRBJ2-5; D unclear. The receptor was derived from a female donor with breast cancer. The specimen sequenced was tumor-infiltrating Tregs sorted from the breast tumor. CDR3 nucleotides: TGCGCCAGCAGCCAAGATCGACAAGAGACCCAGTACTTC. Its protein product is CASSQDRQETQYF.